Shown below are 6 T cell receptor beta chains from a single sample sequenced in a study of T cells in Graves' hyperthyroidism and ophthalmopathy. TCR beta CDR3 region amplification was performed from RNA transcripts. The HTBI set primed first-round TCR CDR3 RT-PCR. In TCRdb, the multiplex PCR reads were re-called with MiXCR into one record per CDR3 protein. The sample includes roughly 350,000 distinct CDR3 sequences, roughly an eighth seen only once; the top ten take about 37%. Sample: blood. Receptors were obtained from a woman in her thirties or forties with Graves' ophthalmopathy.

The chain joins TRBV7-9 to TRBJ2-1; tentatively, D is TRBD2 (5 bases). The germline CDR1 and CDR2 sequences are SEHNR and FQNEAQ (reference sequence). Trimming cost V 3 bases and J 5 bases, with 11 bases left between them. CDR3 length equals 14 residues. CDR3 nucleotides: TGTGCCAGCAGCTTGAGAGAGGGCCACAATGAGCAGTTCTTC. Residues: CASSLREGHNEQFF.

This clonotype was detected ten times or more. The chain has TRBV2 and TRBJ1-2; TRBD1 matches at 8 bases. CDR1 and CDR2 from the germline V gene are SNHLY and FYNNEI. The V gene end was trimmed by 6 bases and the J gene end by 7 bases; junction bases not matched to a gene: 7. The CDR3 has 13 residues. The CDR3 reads CASSIRTGSGYTF. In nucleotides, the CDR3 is TGTGCCAGCAGCATCCGGACAGGGAGTGGCTACACCTTC.

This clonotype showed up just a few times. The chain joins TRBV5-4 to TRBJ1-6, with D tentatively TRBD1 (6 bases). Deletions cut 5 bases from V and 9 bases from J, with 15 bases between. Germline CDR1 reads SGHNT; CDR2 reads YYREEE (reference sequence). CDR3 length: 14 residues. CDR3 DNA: TGTGCCAGCAGTCCCGGGACAAAGGTTTCACCCCTCCACTTT. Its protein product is CASSPGTKVSPLHF.

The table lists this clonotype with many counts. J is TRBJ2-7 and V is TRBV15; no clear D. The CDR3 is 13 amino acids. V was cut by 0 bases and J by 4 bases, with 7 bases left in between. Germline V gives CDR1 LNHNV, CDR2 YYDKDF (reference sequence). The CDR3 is CATSREPAYEQYF. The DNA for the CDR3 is TGTGCCACCAGCAGAGAGCCGGCGTACGAGCAGTACTTC.

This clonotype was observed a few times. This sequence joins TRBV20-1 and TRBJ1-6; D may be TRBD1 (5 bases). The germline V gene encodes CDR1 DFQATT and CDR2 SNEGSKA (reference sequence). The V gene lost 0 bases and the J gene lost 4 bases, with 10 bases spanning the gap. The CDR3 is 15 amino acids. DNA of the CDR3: TGCAGTGCTAGAGACGAGACAGAATATAATTCACCCCTCCACTTT. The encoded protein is CSARDETEYNSPLHF.

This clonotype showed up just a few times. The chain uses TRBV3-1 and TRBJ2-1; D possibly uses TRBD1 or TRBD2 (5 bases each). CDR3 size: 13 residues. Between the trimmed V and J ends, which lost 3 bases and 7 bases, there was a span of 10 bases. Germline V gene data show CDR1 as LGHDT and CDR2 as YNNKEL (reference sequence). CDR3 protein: CASSHRDGNEQFF. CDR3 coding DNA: TGTGCCAGCAGCCACCGGGACGGAAATGAGCAGTTCTTC.